The clone carrying this T cell receptor (beta chain) is categorized as medium-sized. Its antigen is still unknown. Clones were read by immunoSEQ multiplex PCR, and TCRdb kept only the in-frame ones, dropping some. The sample includes approximately 100,000 clones, 85% to 90% of them seen just once. The sample belongs to a study of PD-1 blockade in classical Hodgkin lymphoma. Study-wide results and limits: By C4D1, CD4+ diversity increased significantly, especially in complete responders. With respect to the repertoire differences, their causes, possibly disease activity or prior therapy, remain undefined.

Trimming removed 4 bases from V and 5 bases from J, with 5 bases in between. Looked up from germline, CDR1 is WNHNN and CDR2 is SYGVQD (reference sequence). There are 11 residues in the CDR3. Relapses following autologous stem cell transplantation were seen in all patients, with brentuximab vedotin exposure varying. The receptor comes from a human donor with classical Hodgkin lymphoma. The gene calls are TRBV10-1 and TRBJ1-2; tentatively, D is TRBD1 (5 bases). The sample in question was peripheral blood mononuclear cells (PBMCs), obtained before the second cycle of nivolumab. The CDR3 is CASSGGYGYTF. The CDR3, as DNA: TGCGCCAGCAGTGGGGGGTATGGCTACACCTTC.